This T cell receptor beta chain comes out of a study of shared clonotypes between healthy human individuals. In the case of this clone: Its antigen is not known.

In germline, CDR1 is LGHNA, CDR2 YSLEER. After removal of 0 bases from V and 8 bases from J, the junction contained 8 bases not matched to a gene. There are 17 residues in the CDR3. Study outcomes and limitations: Estimated richness values were generally larger in naive subsets than in memory subsets. About 4.5% of naive CD4 clonotypes were common to several donors.

Sorted-subset replicate PCRs used 200 ng of genomic DNA. This amount corresponded to some 30,000 T cell genomes. Authors' data handling: Junction-only sequences without quality scores came from ImmunoSEQ, so filtering differed. Using immunoSEQ multiplex PCR, the repertoire was profiled, and TCRdb retains in-frame clones only, with some absent. That table furnishes V, J and clone size, whereas the DNA furnished D and trimming. Among roughly 1,500,000 clones, roughly 98% were seen once, and the ten largest hold about 0.42%. This sequence joins TRBV4-3 and TRBJ2-1, with 12 positions matching TRBD2. The sample was naive CD4+ T cells sorted from blood. The subset was: CD45RA+ positively selected. The receptor comes from a man aged 25-45 years in good health. CDR3 bases: TGCGCCAGCAGCCAAGATCGTTGGGGGACTAGCGGGTATGAGCAGTTCTTC. Translation: CASSQDRWGTSGYEQFF.